The 31 T cell receptor beta chains below come from one sample, sequenced in a study of blood T cell repertoires in COVID-19. Method: immunoSEQ multiplex PCR; TCRdb's copy keeps in-frame clones and lacks some. The table lists 270,000 or so clones, 89% of them singletons. Source material: peripheral blood. The receptors come from a woman aged 40 to 50 who had recovered from COVID-19.

This chain connects TRBV3-1 (or the pseudogene TRBV3-2) to TRBJ2-1; 8 bases are a match to TRBD2. CDR3 length: 17 residues. CDR1 is LGHDT, CDR2 YNNKEL, per germline (reference sequence). V lost 0 bases, J lost 5 bases, and 9 bases stayed unmatched. The CDR3 reads CASSQDWVAGLHNEQFF. As DNA, the CDR3 is TGTGCCAGCAGCCAAGATTGGGTAGCGGGGCTGCACAATGAGCAGTTCTTC.

V usage is TRBV18 and J usage is TRBJ1-4; D is possibly TRBD1 (6 bases). The V and J ends lost 1 base and 8 bases respectively, with 11 bases between them. Per germline, CDR1 KGHSH and CDR2 LQKENI. This CDR3 is built from 14 residues. Here the CDR3 DNA reads TGTGCCAGCTCACCACGTGGGGGCGGAGAAAAACTGTTTTTT. Translating it yields CASSPRGGGEKLFF.

V usage is TRBV4-1 and J usage is TRBJ1-2; D is undetermined. The ends were cut back, 1 base at V and 0 bases at J, with 6 bases in the middle. CDR1 and CDR2 (germline): MGHRA, YSYEKL. The CDR3 runs 14 residues. The CDR3 protein is CASSQVASNYGYTF. As DNA, the CDR3 is TGCGCCAGCAGCCAAGTAGCATCTAACTATGGCTACACCTTC.

Note on this clone: Other nucleotide sequences from this sample produce the same CDR3. The rearrangement joins TRBV28 to TRBJ2-3, with TRBD1 matching 12 bases. Germline CDR1 reads MDHEN; CDR2 reads SYDVKM. Trimming took 6 bases from V and 2 from J; bases not matched to a gene: 0. The CDR3 length is 14 residues. CDR3 sequence: CASRGQGATDTQYF. Written as DNA, the CDR3 is TGTGCCAGCAGGGGACAGGGGGCCACAGATACGCAGTATTTT.

V and J are TRBV12-3 or TRBV12-4 and TRBJ2-5; no reliable D call. V lost 6 bases and J lost 4, with 12 bases in between. This CDR3 is 13 amino acids long. The CDR3 coding sequence is TGTGCCAGCAGGCCAAACTATGGAGAGACCCAGTACTTC. Residues: CASRPNYGETQYF.

V gene TRBV2 combines with J gene TRBJ1-5; D is uncertain. CDR1 SNHLY and CDR2 FYNNEI come from the germline V gene. This CDR3 has 13 residues. V gave up 6 bases and J gave up 4 bases, with 10 bases separating them. CDR3 loop: CASRGGLNQPQHF. CDR3 DNA: TGTGCCAGCAGGGGAGGATTGAATCAGCCCCAGCATTTT. The full variable domain, completed using reference TRBV2 and TRBJ1-5, is EPEVTQTPSHQVTQMGQEVILRCVPISNHLYFYWYRQILGQKVEFLVSFYNNEISEKSEIFDDQFSVERPDGSNFTLKIRSTKLEDSAMYFCASRGGLNQPQHFGDGTRLSIL.

The sample holds one count of this clone. The chain uses TRBV6-5 and TRBJ1-2, with no clear D. Germline-derived CDR1 and CDR2 are MNHEY and SVGAGI. The CDR3 spans 13 residues. The V and J ends lost 6 bases and 2 bases respectively, with 10 bases between them. CDR3 nucleotide sequence: TGTGCCAGCAGCGGAGGGAGGAACTATGGCTACACCTTC. Protein sequence: CASSGGRNYGYTF.

The chain combines TRBV10-3 with TRBJ1-3; TRBD1 matches at 8 bases. CDR1 is ENHRY and CDR2 is SYGVKD in the germline V gene. The CDR3 contains 15 residues. The V and J ends lost 8 bases and 0 bases, in that order; junction bases with no gene match: 6. CDR3 residues: CAIGQGAVSGNTIYF. The CDR3 coding sequence is TGTGCCATCGGGCAGGGGGCCGTCTCTGGAAACACCATATATTTT.

CDR3 nucleotides: TGTGCCAGCAGCGCCCAAACAGGGGACGCTGAAGCTTTCTTT. Its protein product is CASSAQTGDAEAFF. The chain uses TRBV7-8 and TRBJ1-1; 7 bases match TRBD1. V was pared by 5 bases and J by 6 bases, with 9 bases of the junction left unmatched. CDR3 length equals 14 residues. Germline V lookup: CDR1 SGHVS, CDR2 FQNEAQ.

This clone has a single count. This chain uses TRBV28 with TRBJ2-7, with D tentatively TRBD2 (5 bases). V was clipped by 3 bases and J by 5 bases, with 14 bases between them. There are 14 residues in the CDR3. Germline assignment: CDR1 MDHEN and CDR2 SYDVKM. CDR3 residues: CASSFWGEGHEQYF. The CDR3 DNA is TGTGCCAGCAGTTTTTGGGGTGAGGGCCACGAGCAGTACTTC.

The chain carries TRBV6-6 and TRBJ1-5; the D gene is possibly TRBD1 (6 bases). Trimming took 5 bases from V and 0 from J, leaving 20 bases between them. The germline V gene has CDR1 MNHNY and CDR2 SVGAGI (reference sequence). The length of the CDR3 is 18 residues. Here the CDR3 DNA reads TGTGCCAGCAGTCACCGCCAGGGGTTGATGGTTAGCAATCAGCCCCAGCATTTT. It codes for CASSHRQGLMVSNQPQHF.

The chain links TRBV10-2 to TRBJ2-1; TRBD2 matches at 15 bases. This CDR3 comprises 17 residues. Trimming took 2 bases from V and 9 from J; bases not matched to a gene: 8. Germline V gene data show CDR1 as WSHSY and CDR2 as SAAADI. CDR3 loop: CASSERVGLAGGIEQFF. In DNA form, the CDR3 reads TGCGCCAGCAGTGAGAGGGTGGGACTAGCGGGGGGAATTGAGCAGTTCTTC.

The V and J genes are TRBV9 and TRBJ1-2, with D perhaps TRBD1 (6 bases). Germline V gene sequence: CDR1 SGDLS, CDR2 YYNGEE. This CDR3 comprises 17 residues. V was cut by 0 bases and J by 4 bases, with 19 bases left in between. The CDR3 coding sequence is TGTGCCAGCAGCGTAGAGGCAGGGGCCCTACCTATCTATGGCTACACCTTC. Translating it yields CASSVEAGALPIYGYTF. Full variable domain (rest looked up from reference TRBV9 and TRBJ1-2): DSGVTQTPKHLITATGQRVTLRCSPRSGDLSVYWYQQSLDQGLQFLIQYYNGEERAKGNILERFSAQQFPDLHSELNLSSLELGDSALYFCASSVEAGALPIYGYTFGSGTRLTVV.

The rearrangement uses TRBV11-3 and TRBJ2-2, with D perhaps matching TRBD2 (5 bases). Germline CDR1 SGHNT, CDR2 YENEEA. The CDR3 spans 15 residues. V was clipped by 3 bases and J by 0 bases, with 8 bases between them. DNA for the CDR3: TGTGCCAGCAGCTTTCTCGGGACGAACACCGGGGAGCTGTTTTTT. Its protein is CASSFLGTNTGELFF.

J is TRBJ2-7 and V is TRBV5-4, with TRBD1 identical over 9 bases. Trimming took 4 bases from V and 4 from J; bases not matched to a gene: 3. Per the germline V gene, CDR1 is SGHNT and CDR2 is YYREEE (reference sequence). This CDR3 spans 13 amino acids. For the CDR3, the DNA is TGTGCCAGCAGCCGGGACAGGGTTTACGAGCAGTACTTC. As protein: CASSRDRVYEQYF.

The chain is built from TRBV28 and TRBJ2-7; D perhaps matches TRBD1 (5 bases). The V end lost 3 bases, the J end lost 5 bases, and 11 bases lay between the germline ends. Germline-derived CDR1 and CDR2 are MDHEN and SYDVKM. The CDR3 runs 13 residues. The CDR3 DNA reads as TGTGCCAGCAGTTTCCCAGGGTACCACGAGCAGTACTTC. Residues: CASSFPGYHEQYF.

This clone was observed once. The chain carries TRBV5-1 and TRBJ2-5; 10 bases are shared with TRBD2. The V segment lost 5 bases and the J segment 4 bases; nucleotides outside the gene matches: 8. Germline lookup yields CDR1 SGHRS and CDR2 YFSETQ. The CDR3 runs to 15 residues. Written as DNA, the CDR3 is TGCGCCAGCAGTTCGAGCGGGAGGGCAGGAGAGACCCAGTACTTC. It is translated as CASSSSGRAGETQYF.

The rearrangement joins TRBV6-2 or TRBV6-3 to TRBJ1-5; the D is unclear. The CDR3 has 18 residues. The V end was cut by 0 bases, the J end by 2 bases, with 17 bases between. Germline V lookup: CDR1 MNHEY, CDR2 SVGEGT. CDR3 nucleotide sequence: TGTGCCAGCAGTTACTCGGCGGGAGGGATAGGGCGCAATCAGCCCCAGCATTTT. Protein product: CASSYSAGGIGRNQPQHF.

The J gene is TRBJ1-5, the V gene TRBV7-3; the D gene is possibly TRBD1 (5 bases). Between the trimmed V and J ends, which lost 2 bases and 3 bases, there was a span of 14 bases. CDR1 is SGHTA and CDR2 is FQGTGA in the germline V gene. There are 16 residues in the CDR3. The CDR3 region has the DNA TGTGCCAGCAGCTTACAGCAGGGCCCTTACAATCAGCCCCAGCATTTT. It codes for CASSLQQGPYNQPQHF. Full variable domain (rest looked up from reference TRBV7-3 and TRBJ1-5): GAGVSQTPSNKVTEKGKYVELRCDPISGHTALYWYRQSLGQGPEFLIYFQGTGAADDSGLPNDRFFAVRPEGSVSTLKIQRTERGDSAVYLCASSLQQGPYNQPQHFGDGTRLSIL.

The chain couples TRBV12-3 or TRBV12-4 to TRBJ1-3, with a weak D call TRBD1 (6 bases). The CDR3 extends over 13 amino acids. V dropped 3 bases and J dropped 7 bases, with 10 bases sitting between them. CDR3 coding DNA: TGTGCCAGCAGTTTGGGGGGGGCTAACACCATATATTTT. This sequence encodes CASSLGGANTIYF.

The rearrangement joins TRBV6-4 to TRBJ2-7, with 11 bases identical to TRBD2. Germline CDR1 and CDR2: MRHNA and SNTAGT. V was pared by 8 bases and J by 2 bases, with 11 bases of the junction left unmatched. This CDR3 is built from 16 residues. The CDR3 DNA reads as TGTGCCAGCGTACCCCGGACTAGCGGGTGCACCTACGAGCAGTACGTC. Translated: CASVPRTSGCTYEQYV.

This chain links TRBV10-3 with TRBJ2-1, with 7 positions matching TRBD2. Germline values: CDR1 ENHRY, CDR2 SYGVKD. V was pared by 11 bases and J by 6 bases, with 4 bases of the junction left unmatched. This CDR3 region has 11 residues. Here the CDR3 reads CAAGVGNEQFF. In DNA form, the CDR3 reads TGTGCCGCGGGGGTTGGCAATGAGCAGTTCTTC.

The genes are TRBV5-1 and TRBJ1-5; 7 bases are a match to TRBD1. This CDR3 has 14 residues. J lost 3 bases, V lost 4 bases, and 4 bases had no gene match. Germline CDR1 SGHRS, CDR2 YFSETQ. This CDR3 reads CASSPGTDNQPQHF. As DNA, the CDR3 is TGCGCCAGCAGCCCCGGGACAGACAATCAGCCCCAGCATTTT.

The V gene is TRBV28, the J gene TRBJ1-1; 7 bases are a match to TRBD1. The CDR3 length is 14 residues. V was pared by 5 bases and J by 6 bases, with 9 bases of the junction left unmatched. In germline, CDR1 is MDHEN, CDR2 SYDVKM. CDR3 sequence reads: CASSPRQGGAEAFF. In nucleotides, the CDR3 is TGTGCCAGCAGTCCGCGACAGGGTGGGGCTGAAGCTTTCTTT.

The chain couples TRBV2 to TRBJ2-5, with D possibly being TRBD1 (6 bases). CDR3 length: 15 residues. Trimming removed 5 bases from V and 4 bases from J, with 17 bases in between. In germline, CDR1 is SNHLY, CDR2 FYNNEI. CDR3 in amino acids: CASSPDTGPTETQYF. The CDR3, as DNA: TGTGCCAGCAGTCCAGACACAGGGCCTACAGAGACCCAGTACTTC.

This chain joins TRBV15 and TRBJ2-1; D ambiguous. In germline, CDR1 is LNHNV, CDR2 YYDKDF (reference sequence). V gave up 0 bases and J gave up 5 bases, with 11 bases separating them. CDR3 length: 15 residues. In DNA, the CDR3 is TGTGCCACCAGCAGAGATTGGCAGGTGAACAATGAGCAGTTCTTC. Its protein is CATSRDWQVNNEQFF.

The chain employs TRBV11-2 and TRBJ2-1; D is undetermined. CDR1 SGHAT and CDR2 FQNNGV come from the germline V gene. Trimming took 2 bases from V and 6 from J, leaving 8 bases between them. The CDR3 spans 13 residues. The DNA for the CDR3 is TGTGCCAGCAGCTTATTTGCGGTCAATGAGCAGTTCTTC. It specifies CASSLFAVNEQFF.

The genes are TRBV2 and TRBJ2-2, with 8 bases fitting TRBD1. CDR1 is SNHLY, CDR2 FYNNEI, per germline. The CDR3 is made up of 16 amino acids. The trim removed 6 bases at V and 6 bases at J, leaving 12 bases unmatched. The CDR3 loop reads CASRTSGGAHAGELFF. CDR3 sequence (DNA): TGTGCCAGCAGGACCTCAGGGGGCGCCCACGCCGGGGAGCTGTTTTTT.

This clone was seen just once. The chain uses TRBV18 and TRBJ2-5; 7 bases are a match to TRBD2. V was clipped by 5 bases and J by 5 bases; unmatched bases: 11. The CDR3 is 15 amino acids. The germline V gene has CDR1 KGHSH and CDR2 LQKENI. The chain's CDR3 is CASSSSGLDRETQYF. Written as DNA, the CDR3 is TGTGCCAGCTCATCCTCAGGACTAGACCGGGAGACCCAGTACTTC.

This chain joins TRBV9 and TRBJ1-6; D is perhaps TRBD1 (5 bases). CDR3 length: 16 residues. V was shortened by 3 bases and J by 10 bases, with 20 bases between the two germline ends. Germline CDR1 SGDLS, CDR2 YYNGEE. CDR3 coding DNA: TGTGCCAGCAGCGCCCACAGGTTCCCCTTTGGATCACCCCTCCACTTT. It encodes CASSAHRFPFGSPLHF.

V usage is TRBV18 and J usage is TRBJ2-5; 9 positions agree with TRBD2. This CDR3 has 15 residues. J was trimmed by 1 base and V by 1 base; bases with no gene match: 1. The germline CDR1 and CDR2 sequences are KGHSH and LQKENI. The CDR3 region is CASSPLAGVQETQYF. The CDR3 DNA is TGTGCCAGCTCACCACTAGCGGGAGTCCAAGAGACCCAGTACTTC.